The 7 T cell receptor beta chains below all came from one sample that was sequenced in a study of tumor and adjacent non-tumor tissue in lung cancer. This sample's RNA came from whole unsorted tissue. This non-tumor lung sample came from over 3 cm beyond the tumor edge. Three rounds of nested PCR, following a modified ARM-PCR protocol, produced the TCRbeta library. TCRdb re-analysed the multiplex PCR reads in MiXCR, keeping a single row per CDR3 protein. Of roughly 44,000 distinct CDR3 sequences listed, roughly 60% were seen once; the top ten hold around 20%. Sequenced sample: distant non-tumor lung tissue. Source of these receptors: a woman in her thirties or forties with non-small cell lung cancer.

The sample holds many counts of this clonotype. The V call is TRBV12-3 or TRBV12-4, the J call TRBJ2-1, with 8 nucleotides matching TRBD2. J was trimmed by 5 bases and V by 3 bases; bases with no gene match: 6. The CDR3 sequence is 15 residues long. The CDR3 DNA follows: TGTGCCAGCAGTTTGGTGGGACTAGGGGACAATGAGCAGTTCTTC. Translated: CASSLVGLGDNEQFF.

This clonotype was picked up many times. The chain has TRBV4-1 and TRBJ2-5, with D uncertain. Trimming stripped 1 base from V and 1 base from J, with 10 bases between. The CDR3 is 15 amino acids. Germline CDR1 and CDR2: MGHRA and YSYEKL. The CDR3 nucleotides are TGCGCCAGCAGCCAAGGGCGGCAGGCCCAAGAGACCCAGTACTTC. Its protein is CASSQGRQAQETQYF.

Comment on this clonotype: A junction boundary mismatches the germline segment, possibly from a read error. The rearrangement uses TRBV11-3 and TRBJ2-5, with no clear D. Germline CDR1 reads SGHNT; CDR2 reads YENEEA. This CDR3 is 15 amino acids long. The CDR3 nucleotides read TGTGCCAGCAGCTTAGTAGGACCCGACCAAGAGACCCGGTACTTC. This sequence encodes CASSLVGPDQETRYF. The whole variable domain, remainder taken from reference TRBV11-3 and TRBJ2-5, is EAGVVQSPRYKIIEKKQPVAFWCNPISGHNTLYWYLQNLGQGPELLIRYENEEAVDDSQLPKDRFSAERLKGVDSTLKIQPAELGDSAVYLCASSLVGPDQETRYFGPGTRLLVL.

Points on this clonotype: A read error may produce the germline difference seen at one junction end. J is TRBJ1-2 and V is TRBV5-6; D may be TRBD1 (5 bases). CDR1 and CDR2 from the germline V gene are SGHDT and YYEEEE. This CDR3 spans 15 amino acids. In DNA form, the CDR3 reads TGTGTCAGCAGTCGGATGGGGCAGTCTAACTATGGCTACACCTTC. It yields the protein CVSSRMGQSNYGYTF.

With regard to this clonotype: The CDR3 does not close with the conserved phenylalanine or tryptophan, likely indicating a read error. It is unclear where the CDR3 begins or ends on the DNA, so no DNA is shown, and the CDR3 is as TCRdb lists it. CDR3 region: CASNLDRGPYP. This chain connects TRBV11-3 to TRBJ2-5. The CDR3 is 11 amino acids in total, end residues counted. Germline V lookup: CDR1 SGHNT, CDR2 YENEEA.

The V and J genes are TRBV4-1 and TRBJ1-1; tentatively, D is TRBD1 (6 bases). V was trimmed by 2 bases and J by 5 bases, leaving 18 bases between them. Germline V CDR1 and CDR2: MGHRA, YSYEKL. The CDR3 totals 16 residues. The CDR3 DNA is TGCGCCAGCAGCCAAACAACAGGGCTAACGAATACTGAAGCTTTCTTT. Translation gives CASSQTTGLTNTEAFF.

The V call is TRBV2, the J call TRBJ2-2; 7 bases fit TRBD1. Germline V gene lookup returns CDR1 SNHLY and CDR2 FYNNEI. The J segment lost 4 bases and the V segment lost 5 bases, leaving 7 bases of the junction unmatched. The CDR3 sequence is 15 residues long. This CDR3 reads CASSMGQTSTGELFF. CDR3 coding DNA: TGTGCCAGCAGTATGGGACAGACTTCCACCGGGGAGCTGTTTTTT.